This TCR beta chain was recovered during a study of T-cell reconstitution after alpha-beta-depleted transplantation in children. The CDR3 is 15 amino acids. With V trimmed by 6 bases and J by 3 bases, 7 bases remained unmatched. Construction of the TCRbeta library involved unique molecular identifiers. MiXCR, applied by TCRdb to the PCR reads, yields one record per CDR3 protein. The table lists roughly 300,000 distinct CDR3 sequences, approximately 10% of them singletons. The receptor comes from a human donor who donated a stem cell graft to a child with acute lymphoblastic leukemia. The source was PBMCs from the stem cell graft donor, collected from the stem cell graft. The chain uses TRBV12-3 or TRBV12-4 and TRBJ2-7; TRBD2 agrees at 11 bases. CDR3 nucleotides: TGTGCCAGCAGGAATAGCGGGAGGGCCGGCTACGAGCAGTACTTC. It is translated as CASRNSGRAGYEQYF.